These 27 T cell receptor beta chains were sequenced from one sample in a study of shared clonotypes between healthy human individuals (dated by TCRdb to about 2020). The library was built by means of the immunoSEQ multiplex PCR assay. Not all clones reach the TCRdb copy of this immuneACCESS table, which keeps in-frame sequences only. Checked studies attribute under half of the gap to unresolved V genes and leave the rest unexplained. The sample table records about 2.4 million clones; 85% to 95% of these occur just once. Under 0.15% of the sample lies in the top ten. The sequencing sample was made of naive CD4+ T cells sorted from blood. The sample's cell subset or site label, decoded: CD45RA+ positively selected. These receptors were collected from a man aged 18 to 30 in good health.

The V call is TRBV19, the J call TRBJ2-1; 13 positions agree with TRBD2. The CDR3 runs 16 residues. V was clipped by 4 bases and J by 8 bases; unmatched bases: 8. CDR1 is LNHDA, CDR2 SQIVND, per germline (reference sequence). Here the CDR3 DNA reads TGTGCCAGTAGTACAACTAGCGGGAGGGCCCTCGATGAGCAGTTCTTC. The encoded protein is CASSTTSGRALDEQFF. The full variable domain, completed using reference TRBV19 and TRBJ2-1, is DGGITQSPKYLFRKEGQNVTLSCEQNLNHDAMYWYRQDPGQGLRLIYYSQIVNDFQKGDIAEGYSVSREKKESFPLTVTSAQKNPTAFYLCASSTTSGRALDEQFFGPGTRLTVL.

The rearrangement uses TRBV28 and TRBJ2-2, with a weak D call TRBD1 (6 bases). Trimming pared 4 bases from V and 6 bases from J, leaving 15 bases between. Per the germline V gene, CDR1 is MDHEN and CDR2 is SYDVKM. The CDR3 covers 15 residues. CDR3 in DNA: TGTGCCAGCAGTTCAGGGGACCCTGGGGCCGGGGAGCTGTTTTTT. This translates into CASSSGDPGAGELFF.

CDR3 bases: TGTGCTAGTGGTTTGTCTAGGGGAGAGACCCAGTACTTC. Translation gives CASGLSRGETQYF. This sequence joins TRBV12-5 and TRBJ2-5; weak D call: TRBD1 (5 bases). V was pared by 2 bases and J by 4 bases, with 8 bases between. The length of the CDR3 is 13 residues. Germline V lookup: CDR1 LGHNT, CDR2 FRNRAP.

The chain combines TRBV21-1 with TRBJ2-7; TRBD1 is taken as the D call from the table, unchecked against the DNA. TRBV21-1 is a pseudogene. This CDR3 contains 17 residues. The CDR3 loop reads CASSKTGSDRGLNEQYF. DNA of the CDR3: TGTGCCAGCAGCAAAACTGGATCGGACAGGGGTCTGAACGAGCAGTACTTC.

The chain employs TRBV6-6 and TRBJ1-1; no definite D call. The CDR3 runs to 13 residues. Trimming removed 7 bases at V and 1 base at J, with 10 bases between. Germline V CDR1 and CDR2: MNHNY, SVGAGI (reference sequence). The CDR3 region is CASNIVENTEAFF. CDR3 DNA: TGTGCCAGCAATATAGTCGAGAACACTGAAGCTTTCTTT.

This clone has just one count. This sample also contains other DNA sequences that code for the same CDR3. This chain connects TRBV6-5 to TRBJ2-7; 7 nucleotides match TRBD1. Germline CDR1 and CDR2: MNHEY and SVGAGI. The trim removed 0 bases at V and 2 bases at J, leaving 4 bases unmatched. The CDR3 is made up of 15 amino acids. The CDR3 reads CASSYSGGRAYEQYF. The CDR3 DNA reads TGTGCCAGCAGTTACTCAGGGGGCAGAGCCTACGAGCAGTACTTC.

V is TRBV6-6 and J is TRBJ2-3; 9 bases map to TRBD1. The CDR3 sequence is 13 residues long. CDR1 and CDR2 (germline): MNHNY, SVGAGI (reference sequence). V was pared by 6 bases and J by 6 bases, with 4 bases of the junction left unmatched. CDR3 region: CASREQGADTQYF. DNA for the CDR3: TGTGCCAGCAGGGAACAGGGGGCTGATACGCAGTATTTT.

The chain joins TRBV7-2 to TRBJ2-5; D is perhaps TRBD1 (5 bases). This CDR3 contains 13 residues. Trimming stripped 5 bases from V and 5 bases from J, with 12 bases between. The germline CDR1 and CDR2 sequences are SGHTA and FQGNSA. The CDR3 bases are TGTGCCAGCAGCCAGGGATGGGCTGAGACCCAGTACTTC. Encoded protein: CASSQGWAETQYF.

The V and J genes are TRBV7-9 and TRBJ2-4; 12 nucleotides align to TRBD1. The CDR3 is 15 amino acids. CDR1 and CDR2 (germline): SEHNR, FQNEAQ (reference sequence). With 5 bases clipped from V and 8 bases from J, the junction kept 7 bases outside the gene matches. The CDR3 region has the DNA TGTGCCAGCAGCCGGGGGACAGGGGGCGCCGACATTCAGTACTTC. Translated, it gives CASSRGTGGADIQYF.

This rearrangement joins TRBV28 to TRBJ2-5; tentative D call: TRBD2 (6 bases). Trimming removed 2 bases from V and 5 bases from J, with 15 bases in between. The CDR3 totals 15 residues. Germline CDR1 MDHEN, CDR2 SYDVKM. CDR3 DNA: TGTGCCAGCAGTTTAGGTTTGCGGGATGTGGAGACCCAGTACTTC. Translating gives CASSLGLRDVETQYF.

To note about this clone: Other DNA sequences in this sample translate to the same CDR3. The DNA of the CDR3 is TGCGCCAGCAGCACCGGACAGGGTGGAGTGGATGGCTACACCTTC. Encoded protein: CASSTGQGGVDGYTF. This sequence joins TRBV5-1 and TRBJ1-2, with 8 positions matching TRBD1. The V segment lost 4 bases and the J segment 6 bases; nucleotides outside the gene matches: 11. Germline V gene data show CDR1 as SGHRS and CDR2 as YFSETQ. This CDR3 spans 15 amino acids.

The chain recombines TRBV27 with TRBJ1-5; the D gene is possibly TRBD1 (6 bases). Germline CDR1 is MNHEY and CDR2 is SMNVEV (reference sequence). V lost 2 bases, J lost 0 bases, and 8 bases lay in between. This CDR3 region has 15 residues. CDR3 sequence (DNA): TGTGCCAGCAGTTTAGTCAGGGGTAGCAATCAGCCCCAGCATTTT. It codes for CASSLVRGSNQPQHF.

Comment on this clone: The sample has other DNA sequences that encode this CDR3 too. The chain is built from TRBV28 and TRBJ2-7, with 9 bases lining up with TRBD1. Germline trimming cut 3 bases from V and 3 bases from J; bases unmatched to any gene: 3. CDR1 is MDHEN and CDR2 is SYDVKM in the germline V gene. This CDR3 contains 14 residues. The CDR3 spells CASSLTGGFYEQYF. The CDR3 nucleotides are TGTGCCAGCAGTTTGACAGGGGGATTCTACGAGCAGTACTTC.

The chain has TRBV5-4 and TRBJ2-3; TRBD1 is a possible D gene (6 bases). Germline loops: CDR1 SGHNT, CDR2 YYREEE (reference sequence). The V end was cut by 4 bases, the J end by 7 bases, with 16 bases between. This CDR3 spans 14 amino acids. CDR3 residues: CASSVKQGHNTQYF. In DNA, the CDR3 is TGTGCCAGCAGCGTGAAACAGGGTCATAATACGCAGTATTTT.

This clone was seen only a few times. The chain carries TRBV29-1 and TRBJ1-1; D is ambiguous. The germline V and J ends were trimmed by 3 bases and 4 bases, with 9 bases remaining between them. This CDR3 has 12 residues. Germline CDR1 SQVTM, CDR2 ANQGSEA. CDR3 DNA: TGCAGCGTTGAGCGCAGTCCCACTGAAGCTTTCTTT. Translation gives CSVERSPTEAFF. The full variable domain, in which reference TRBV29-1 and TRBJ1-1 provide the parts outside the CDR3, is SAVISQKPSRDICQRGTSLTIQCQVDSQVTMMFWYRQQPGQSLTLIATANQGSEATYESGFVIDKFPISRPNLTFSTLTVSNMSPEDSSIYLCSVERSPTEAFFGQGTRLTVV.

The V gene is TRBV2, the J gene TRBJ1-5; D remains unclear. The CDR3 runs to 15 residues. Per the germline V gene, CDR1 is SNHLY and CDR2 is FYNNEI. V lost 6 bases and J lost 0, with 12 bases in between. Here the CDR3 DNA reads TGTGCCAGCAGCTTCAGCGGGTATAGCAATCAGCCCCAGCATTTT. Translation gives CASSFSGYSNQPQHF.

This chain uses TRBV4-3 with TRBJ2-1, with 10 bases lining up with TRBD2. This CDR3 is built from 19 residues. CDR1 is LGHNA, CDR2 YSLEER, per germline. V lost 1 base and J lost 0; bases outside the gene matches: 9. The CDR3 bases are TGCGCCAGCAGCCAAGGTACTAGCGGGACGTCCCCCTCCTACAATGAGCAGTTCTTC. It encodes CASSQGTSGTSPSYNEQFF.

This chain joins TRBV7-9 and TRBJ2-5, with 7 bases aligning to TRBD1. From germline, CDR1 is SEHNR and CDR2 FQNEAQ (reference sequence). The CDR3 sequence is 16 residues long. V trimming: 5 bases; J trimming: 3 bases; junction bases outside the gene matches: 12. CDR3 sequence: CASSIRRLQGKETQYF. The CDR3 nucleotides are TGTGCCAGCAGCATTCGCCGATTACAGGGGAAAGAGACCCAGTACTTC.

A remark on this clone: Other DNA variants within this sample encode the same CDR3. This chain connects TRBV28 to TRBJ1-6; 11 bases line up with TRBD1. This CDR3 comprises 15 residues. The trim removed 2 bases at V and 6 bases at J, leaving 0 bases unmatched. Per the germline V gene, CDR1 is MDHEN and CDR2 is SYDVKM. CDR3 region: CASSLGTGGNSPLHF. CDR3 DNA: TGTGCCAGCAGTTTAGGGACAGGGGGTAATTCACCCCTCCACTTT.

The chain is built from TRBV12-5 and TRBJ1-1; 10 bases are a match to TRBD1. Unmatched junction bases numbered 10, after V lost 9 bases and J lost 6 bases. The CDR3 covers 14 residues. CDR1 is LGHNT and CDR2 is FRNRAP in the germline V gene. This chain's CDR3 is CASRDRGLSAEAFF. CDR3 sequence (DNA): TGTGCTAGCCGGGACAGGGGATTATCGGCTGAAGCTTTCTTT.

Regarding this clone: Additional DNA sequences in this sample encode the identical CDR3. V and J are TRBV25-1 and TRBJ2-3; D ambiguous. The CDR3 contains 12 residues. The germline CDR1 and CDR2 sequences are MGHDK and SYGVNS. V was pared by 6 bases and J by 0 bases, with 4 bases between. This chain's CDR3 is CASRGSTDTQYF. CDR3 coding DNA: TGTGCCAGCAGGGGCAGCACAGATACGCAGTATTTT.

This chain connects TRBV10-3 to TRBJ2-7; D is possibly TRBD1 (6 bases). Trimming shortened V by 4 bases and J by 0 bases, and 13 bases separated the two germline ends. CDR1 is ENHRY, CDR2 SYGVKD, per germline. This CDR3 has 15 residues. The CDR3 spells CAISVTGSGSYEQYF. CDR3 DNA: TGTGCCATCAGTGTAACAGGGTCTGGCTCCTACGAGCAGTACTTC.

In regard to this clone: The same CDR3 is also encoded by other DNA sequences in this sample. The rearrangement links TRBV19 to TRBJ2-7; tentatively, D is TRBD2 (6 bases). The CDR3 extends over 19 amino acids. Looked up from germline, CDR1 is LNHDA and CDR2 is SQIVND (reference sequence). Between the trimmed V and J ends, which lost 2 bases and 5 bases, there was a span of 28 bases. CDR3 nucleotide sequence: TGTGCCAGTAGTATAAGTCCGTACAAGGACGGATTTGGAGGGAACGAGCAGTACTTC. It specifies CASSISPYKDGFGGNEQYF.

The J gene is TRBJ2-5, the V gene TRBV7-2; TRBD2 agrees at 13 bases. The germline gives CDR1 SGHTA, CDR2 FQGNSA. The junction had 5 bases not matched to a gene; V was cut back by 5 bases and J by 5 bases. CDR3 length: 15 amino acids. DNA for the CDR3: TGTGCCAGCAGCGGACTAGCGGGGGCCTGGGAGACCCAGTACTTC. Its translation is CASSGLAGAWETQYF.

This chain joins TRBV25-1 and TRBJ1-4; 7 bases match TRBD1. Germline V gene lookup returns CDR1 MGHDK and CDR2 SYGVNS. Trimming took 8 bases from V and 7 from J; bases not matched to a gene: 7. The CDR3 is 13 residues long. The CDR3 DNA follows: TGTGCCAGCCGCAGGGGGGGTGGTGAAAAACTGTTTTTT. This encodes CASRRGGGEKLFF.

As regards this clone: The same CDR3 arises from other DNA sequences in this sample as well. The gene calls are TRBV5-1 and TRBJ1-1, with 8 nucleotides matching TRBD1. The CDR3 sequence is 14 residues long. V shed 1 base, J shed 4 bases, and the junction held 3 bases outside the gene matches. Per germline, CDR1 SGHRS and CDR2 YFSETQ. CDR3 protein: CASSLPGTGTEAFF. CDR3 coding DNA: TGCGCCAGCAGCTTGCCGGGGACAGGCACTGAAGCTTTCTTT.

The chain couples TRBV2 to TRBJ1-2; tentative D call: TRBD1 (6 bases). Germline CDR1 and CDR2: SNHLY and FYNNEI. Trimming cost V 3 bases and J 6 bases, with 23 bases left between them. This CDR3 has 17 amino acids. CDR3 in DNA: TGTGCCAGCAGTGATCACATGCTCGGGGGGGCGCAGGATGGCTACACCTTC. It is translated as CASSDHMLGGAQDGYTF.